This entry concerns a single TCR beta chain. These data come from a study of blood T cells in healthy people across ages. For the second PCR, which ran for roughly 6 to 12 cycles, a sample-barcoded 5' primer and a J-beta primer mix were used. From the 5' RACE reads, TCRdb called clonotypes with MiXCR, one entry per CDR3 protein. The profile shows over 1,500,000 distinct CDR3 sequences, around 48% of them singletons. Sequencing used blood. The receptor's source is a woman aged 40 to 55 in good health.

As DNA, the CDR3 is TGCAGCGTTGCTGGTTGGACAGGGCCGAGCGAGCAGTACTTC. This gives the protein CSVAGWTGPSEQYF. The genes are TRBV29-1 and TRBJ2-7; TRBD1 aligns across 8 bases. Trimming at V came to 4 bases and at J to 6 bases, leaving 11 bases not matched to a gene. The CDR3 has 14 amino acids. CDR1 SQVTM and CDR2 ANQGSEA come from the germline V gene.